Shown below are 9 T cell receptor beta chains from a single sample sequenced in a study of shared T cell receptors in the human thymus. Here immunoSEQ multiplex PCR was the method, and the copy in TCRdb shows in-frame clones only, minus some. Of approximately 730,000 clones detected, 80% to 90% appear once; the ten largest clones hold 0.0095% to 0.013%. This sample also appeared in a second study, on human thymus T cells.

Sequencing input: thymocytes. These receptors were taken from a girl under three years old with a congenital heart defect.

CDR3 DNA sequence: TGTGCCAGCAGCCCGGACAGGGGATTTCCAGAGACCGGGGAGCTGTTTTTT. Amino acid sequence: CASSPDRGFPETGELFF. V is TRBV7-2 and J is TRBJ2-2, with 9 bases aligning to TRBD1. With V trimmed by 5 bases and J by 5 bases, 12 bases remained unmatched. Germline lookup yields CDR1 SGHTA and CDR2 FQGNSA. CDR3 length equals 17 residues. Full variable domain (remainder filled in from reference TRBV7-2 and TRBJ2-2): GAGVSQSPSNKVTEKGKDVELRCDPISGHTALYWYRQSLGQGLEFLIYFQGNSAPDKSGLPSDRFSAERTGGSVSTLTIQRTQQEDSAVYLCASSPDRGFPETGELFFGEGSRLTVL.

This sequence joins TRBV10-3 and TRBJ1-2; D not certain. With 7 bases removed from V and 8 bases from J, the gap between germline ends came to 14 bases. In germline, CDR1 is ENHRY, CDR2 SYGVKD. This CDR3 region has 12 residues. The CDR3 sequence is CAITAAGKGYTF. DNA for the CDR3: TGTGCCATCACCGCGGCCGGGAAGGGCTACACCTTC.

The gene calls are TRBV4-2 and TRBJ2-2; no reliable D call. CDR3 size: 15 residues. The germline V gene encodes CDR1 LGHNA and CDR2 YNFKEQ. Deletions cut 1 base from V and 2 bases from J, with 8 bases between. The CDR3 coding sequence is TGTGCCAGCAGCCAAGTGGGCAGCAACACCGGGGAGCTGTTTTTT. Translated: CASSQVGSNTGELFF.

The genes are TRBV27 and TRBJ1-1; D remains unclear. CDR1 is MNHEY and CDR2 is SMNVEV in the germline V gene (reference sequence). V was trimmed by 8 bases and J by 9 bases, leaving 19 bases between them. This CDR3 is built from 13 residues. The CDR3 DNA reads TGTGCCAGCGATTCGGGAACTGGAAACCAAGCTTTCTTT. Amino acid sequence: CASDSGTGNQAFF.

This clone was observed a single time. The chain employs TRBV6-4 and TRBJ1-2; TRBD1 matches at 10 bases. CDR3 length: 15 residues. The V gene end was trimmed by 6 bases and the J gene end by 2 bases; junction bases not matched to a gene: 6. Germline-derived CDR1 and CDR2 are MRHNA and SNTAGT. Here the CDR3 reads CASRKDRGVNYGYTF. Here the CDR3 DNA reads TGTGCCAGCAGAAAGGACAGGGGGGTGAACTATGGCTACACCTTC.

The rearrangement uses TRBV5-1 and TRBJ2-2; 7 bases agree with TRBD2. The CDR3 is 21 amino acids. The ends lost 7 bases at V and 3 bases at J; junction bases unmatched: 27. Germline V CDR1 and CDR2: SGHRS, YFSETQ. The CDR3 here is CASVPGSILGTTPTYTGELFF. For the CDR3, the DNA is TGCGCCAGCGTCCCAGGCTCGATTTTGGGGACTACCCCCACCTACACCGGGGAGCTGTTTTTT.

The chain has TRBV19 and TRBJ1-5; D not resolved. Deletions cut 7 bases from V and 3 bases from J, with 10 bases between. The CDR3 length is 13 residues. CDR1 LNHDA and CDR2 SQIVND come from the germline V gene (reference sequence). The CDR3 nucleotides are TGTGCCAGTAAGGGCGGGAACAATCAGCCCCAGCATTTT. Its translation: CASKGGNNQPQHF.

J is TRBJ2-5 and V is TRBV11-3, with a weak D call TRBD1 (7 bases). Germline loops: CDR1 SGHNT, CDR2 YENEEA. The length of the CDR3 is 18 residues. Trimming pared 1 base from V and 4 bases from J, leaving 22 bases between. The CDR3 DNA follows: TGTGCCAGCAGCTTAGGGCGGCGGGGCCCAGGGGGTTCAGAGACCCAGTACTTC. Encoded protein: CASSLGRRGPGGSETQYF.

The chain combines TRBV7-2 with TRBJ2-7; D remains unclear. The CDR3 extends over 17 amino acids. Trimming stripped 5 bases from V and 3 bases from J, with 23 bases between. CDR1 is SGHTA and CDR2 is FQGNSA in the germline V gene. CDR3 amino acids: CASSLRLVRFENYEQYF. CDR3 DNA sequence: TGTGCCAGCAGCCTACGTTTGGTCAGGTTTGAAAACTACGAGCAGTACTTC.